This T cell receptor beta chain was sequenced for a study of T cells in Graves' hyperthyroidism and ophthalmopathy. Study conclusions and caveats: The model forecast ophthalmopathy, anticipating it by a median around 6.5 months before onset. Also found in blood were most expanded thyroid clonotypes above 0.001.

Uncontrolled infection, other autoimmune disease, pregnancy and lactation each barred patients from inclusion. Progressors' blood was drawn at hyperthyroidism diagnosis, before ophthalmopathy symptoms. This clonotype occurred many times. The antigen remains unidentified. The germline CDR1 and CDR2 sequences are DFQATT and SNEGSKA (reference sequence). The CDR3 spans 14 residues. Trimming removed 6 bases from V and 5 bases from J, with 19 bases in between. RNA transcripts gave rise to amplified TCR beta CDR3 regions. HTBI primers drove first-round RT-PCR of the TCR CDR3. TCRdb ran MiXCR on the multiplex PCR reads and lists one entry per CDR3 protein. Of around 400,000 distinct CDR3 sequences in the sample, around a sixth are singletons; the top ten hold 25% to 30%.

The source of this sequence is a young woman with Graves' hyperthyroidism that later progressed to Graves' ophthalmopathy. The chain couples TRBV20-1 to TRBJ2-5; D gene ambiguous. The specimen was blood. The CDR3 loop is CSAATTWKVETQYF. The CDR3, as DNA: TGCAGTGCCGCGACGACCTGGAAGGTGGAGACCCAGTACTTC.